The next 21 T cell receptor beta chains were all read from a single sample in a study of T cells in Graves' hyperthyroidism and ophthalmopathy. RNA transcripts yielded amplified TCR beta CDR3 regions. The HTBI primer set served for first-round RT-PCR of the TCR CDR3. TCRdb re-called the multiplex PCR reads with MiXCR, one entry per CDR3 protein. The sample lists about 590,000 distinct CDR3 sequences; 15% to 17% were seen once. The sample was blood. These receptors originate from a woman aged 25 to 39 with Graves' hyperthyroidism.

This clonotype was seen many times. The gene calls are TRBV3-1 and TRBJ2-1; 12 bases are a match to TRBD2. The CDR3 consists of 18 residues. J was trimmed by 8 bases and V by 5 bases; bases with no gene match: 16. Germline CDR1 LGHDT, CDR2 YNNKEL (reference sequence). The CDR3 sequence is CASSTRGGGTSGLDEQFF. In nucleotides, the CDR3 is TGTGCCAGCAGCACCCGGGGGGGTGGGACTAGCGGGTTGGATGAGCAGTTCTTC.

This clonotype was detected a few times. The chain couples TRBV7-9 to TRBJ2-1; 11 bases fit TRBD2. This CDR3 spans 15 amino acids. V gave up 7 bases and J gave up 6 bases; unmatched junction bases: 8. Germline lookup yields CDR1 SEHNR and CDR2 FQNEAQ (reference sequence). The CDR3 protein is CASMITSGSSNEQFF. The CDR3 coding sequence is TGTGCCAGCATGATAACTAGCGGGAGTAGCAATGAGCAGTTCTTC.

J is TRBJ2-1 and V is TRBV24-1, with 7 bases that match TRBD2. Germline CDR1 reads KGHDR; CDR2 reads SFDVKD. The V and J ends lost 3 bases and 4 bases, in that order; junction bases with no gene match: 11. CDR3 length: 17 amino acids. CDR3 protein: CATSDTGTNGSYNEQFF. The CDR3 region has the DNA TGTGCCACCAGTGATACCGGGACTAACGGCAGTTACAATGAGCAGTTCTTC.

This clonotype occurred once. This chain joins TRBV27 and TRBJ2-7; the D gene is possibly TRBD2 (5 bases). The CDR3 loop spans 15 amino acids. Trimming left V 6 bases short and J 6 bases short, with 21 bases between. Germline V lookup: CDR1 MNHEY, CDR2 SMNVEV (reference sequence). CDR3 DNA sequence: TGTGCCAGCAGCCCAGCCCCCCGGGGAGTATTCGAGCAGTACTTC. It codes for CASSPAPRGVFEQYF.

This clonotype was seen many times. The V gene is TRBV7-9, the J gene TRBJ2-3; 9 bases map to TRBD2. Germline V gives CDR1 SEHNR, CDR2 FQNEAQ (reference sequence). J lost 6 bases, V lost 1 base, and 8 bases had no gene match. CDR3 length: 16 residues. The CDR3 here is CASSLGSSGSSDTQYF. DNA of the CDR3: TGTGCCAGCAGCTTAGGAAGTAGCGGGAGTTCTGATACGCAGTATTTT. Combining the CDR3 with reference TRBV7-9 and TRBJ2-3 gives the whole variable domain DTGVSQNPRHKITKRGQNVTFRCDPISEHNRLYWYRQTLGQGPEFLTYFQNEAQLEKSRLLSDRFSAERPKGSFSTLEIQRTEQGDSAMYLCASSLGSSGSSDTQYFGPGTRLTVL.

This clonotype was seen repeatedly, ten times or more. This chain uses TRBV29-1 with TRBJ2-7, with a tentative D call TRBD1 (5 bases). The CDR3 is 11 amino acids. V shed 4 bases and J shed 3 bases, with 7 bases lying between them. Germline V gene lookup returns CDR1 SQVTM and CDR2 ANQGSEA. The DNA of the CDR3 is TGCAGCGTTGTAACAGGCTACGAGCAGTACTTC. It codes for CSVVTGYEQYF.

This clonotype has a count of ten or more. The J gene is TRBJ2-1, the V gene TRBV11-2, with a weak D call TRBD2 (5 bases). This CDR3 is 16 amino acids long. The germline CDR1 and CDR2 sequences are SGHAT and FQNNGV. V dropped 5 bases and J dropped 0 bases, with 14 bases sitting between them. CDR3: CASSPRAVSSYNEQFF. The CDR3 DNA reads TGTGCCAGCAGCCCCAGAGCGGTTTCCTCCTACAATGAGCAGTTCTTC. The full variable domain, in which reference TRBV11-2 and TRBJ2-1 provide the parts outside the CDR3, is EAGVAQSPRYKIIEKRQSVAFWCNPISGHATLYWYQQILGQGPKLLIQFQNNGVVDDSQLPKDRFSAERLKGVDSTLKIQPAKLEDSAVYLCASSPRAVSSYNEQFFGPGTRLTVL.

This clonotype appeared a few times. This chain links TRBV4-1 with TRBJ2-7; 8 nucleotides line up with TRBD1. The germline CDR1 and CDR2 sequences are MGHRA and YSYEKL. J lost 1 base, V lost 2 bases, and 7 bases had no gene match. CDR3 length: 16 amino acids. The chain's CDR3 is CASSQQRQGRSYEQYF. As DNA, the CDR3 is TGCGCCAGCAGCCAACAAAGACAGGGGCGATCCTACGAGCAGTACTTC.

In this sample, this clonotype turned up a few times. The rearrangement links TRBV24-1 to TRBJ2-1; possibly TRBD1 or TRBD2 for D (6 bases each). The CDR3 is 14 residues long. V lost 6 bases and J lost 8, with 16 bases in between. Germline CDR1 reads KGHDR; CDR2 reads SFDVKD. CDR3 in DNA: TGTGCCACCAGTTTCAGGGGATCGGGGGATGAGCAGTTCTTC. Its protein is CATSFRGSGDEQFF.

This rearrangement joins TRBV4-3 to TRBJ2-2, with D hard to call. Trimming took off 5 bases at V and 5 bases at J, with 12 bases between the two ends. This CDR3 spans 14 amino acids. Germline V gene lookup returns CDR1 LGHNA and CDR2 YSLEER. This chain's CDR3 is CASSFRSGTGELFF. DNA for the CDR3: TGCGCCAGCAGCTTTCGGAGTGGGACCGGGGAGCTGTTTTTT.

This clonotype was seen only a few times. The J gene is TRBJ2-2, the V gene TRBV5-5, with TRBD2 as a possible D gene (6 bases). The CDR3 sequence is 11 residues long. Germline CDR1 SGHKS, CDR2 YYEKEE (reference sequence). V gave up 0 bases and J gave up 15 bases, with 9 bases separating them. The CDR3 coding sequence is TGTGCCAGCAGCTTGGGCGGGGAAGTGTTTTTT. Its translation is CASSLGGEVFF.

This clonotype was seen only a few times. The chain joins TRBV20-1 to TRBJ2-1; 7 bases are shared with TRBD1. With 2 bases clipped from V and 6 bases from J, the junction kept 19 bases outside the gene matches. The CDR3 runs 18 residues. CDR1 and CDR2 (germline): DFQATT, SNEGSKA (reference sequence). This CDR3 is CSARPHPPSTGVFNEQFF. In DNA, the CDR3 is TGCAGTGCTAGACCACACCCCCCATCCACAGGGGTGTTCAATGAGCAGTTCTTC.

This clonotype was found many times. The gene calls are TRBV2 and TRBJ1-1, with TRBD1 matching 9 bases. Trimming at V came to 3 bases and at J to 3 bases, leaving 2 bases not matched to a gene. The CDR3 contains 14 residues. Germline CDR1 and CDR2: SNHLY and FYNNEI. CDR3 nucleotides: TGTGCCAGCAGTGAGGGACAGGGCTACACTGAAGCTTTCTTT. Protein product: CASSEGQGYTEAFF.

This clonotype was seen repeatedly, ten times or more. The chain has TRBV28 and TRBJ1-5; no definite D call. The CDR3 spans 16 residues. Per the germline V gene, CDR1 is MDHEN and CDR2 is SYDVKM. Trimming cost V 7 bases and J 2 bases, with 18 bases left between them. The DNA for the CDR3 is TGTGCCAGCACCCTTGAGTTGGGGTTGGGCAATCAGCCCCAGCATTTT. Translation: CASTLELGLGNQPQHF.

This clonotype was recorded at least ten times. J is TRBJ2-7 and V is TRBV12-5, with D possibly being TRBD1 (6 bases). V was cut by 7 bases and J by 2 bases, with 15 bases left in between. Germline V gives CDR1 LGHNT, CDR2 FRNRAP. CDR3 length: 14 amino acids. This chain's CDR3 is CASALGTKTYEQYF. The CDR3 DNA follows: TGTGCTAGTGCCTTGGGGACAAAAACCTACGAGCAGTACTTC.

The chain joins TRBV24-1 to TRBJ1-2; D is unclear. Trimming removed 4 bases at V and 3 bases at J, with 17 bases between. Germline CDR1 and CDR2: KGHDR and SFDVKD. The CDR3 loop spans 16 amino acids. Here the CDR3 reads CATSDPGPSGDYGYTF. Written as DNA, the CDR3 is TGTGCCACCAGTGACCCGGGCCCATCCGGGGACTATGGCTACACCTTC.

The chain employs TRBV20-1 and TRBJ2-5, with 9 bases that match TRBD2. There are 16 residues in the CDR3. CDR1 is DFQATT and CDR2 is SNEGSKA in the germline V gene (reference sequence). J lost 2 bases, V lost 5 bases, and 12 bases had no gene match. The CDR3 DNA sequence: TGCAGTGCTCGCGGAGGTCTAGCGGGATTACAAGAGACCCAGTACTTC. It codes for CSARGGLAGLQETQYF.

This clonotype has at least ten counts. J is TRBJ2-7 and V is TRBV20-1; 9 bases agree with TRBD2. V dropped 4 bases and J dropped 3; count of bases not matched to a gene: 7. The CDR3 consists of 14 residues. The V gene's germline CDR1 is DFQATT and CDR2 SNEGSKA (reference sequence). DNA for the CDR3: TGCAGTGCTACGAGACTAGCGGATCACTACGAGCAGTACTTC. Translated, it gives CSATRLADHYEQYF.

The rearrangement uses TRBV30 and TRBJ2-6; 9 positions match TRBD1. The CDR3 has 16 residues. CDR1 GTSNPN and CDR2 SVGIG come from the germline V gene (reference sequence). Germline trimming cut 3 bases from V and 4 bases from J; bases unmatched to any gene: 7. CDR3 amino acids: CAWSSGTGYGANVLTF. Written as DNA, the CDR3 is TGTGCCTGGAGCTCCGGGACAGGGTACGGGGCCAACGTCCTGACTTTC.

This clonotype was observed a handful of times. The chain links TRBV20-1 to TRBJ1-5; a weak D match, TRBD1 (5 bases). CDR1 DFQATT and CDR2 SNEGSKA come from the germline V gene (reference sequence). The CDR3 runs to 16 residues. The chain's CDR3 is CSILAGRGWGNQPQHF. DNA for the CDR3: TGCAGCATACTGGCAGGGAGGGGCTGGGGCAATCAGCCCCAGCATTTT.

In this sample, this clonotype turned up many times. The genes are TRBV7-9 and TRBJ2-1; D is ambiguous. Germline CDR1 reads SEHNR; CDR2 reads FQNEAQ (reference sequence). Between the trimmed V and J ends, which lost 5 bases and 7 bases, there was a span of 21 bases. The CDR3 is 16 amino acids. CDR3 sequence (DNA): TGTGCCAGCAGCCACGACAAGGAGCCCTACGAGAATGAGCAGTTCTTC. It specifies CASSHDKEPYENEQFF.